This T cell receptor (beta chain) was sequenced during a study of blood T cell repertoires in COVID-19. Study at large: Italy, Spain and the United States were the sources of the convalescent and acute COVID-19 samples. T cells, B-cell-depleted T cells, or PBMCs supplied cDNA or gDNA.

Original methodology: Using reference gene primer amplification, nucleated cell counts were estimated. Only in-frame clones appear in the TCRdb table, and some are missing; sequencing was by immunoSEQ multiplex PCR. The V and J calls and the clone size are those of that table, but D and trimming were determined from the DNA. Of fewer than 90,000 clones listed, roughly 87% are singletons. Trimming took 6 bases from V and 3 from J, leaving 14 bases between them. The CDR3 has 14 residues. The germline V gene has CDR1 MNHEY and CDR2 SMNVEV (reference sequence). The chain recombines TRBV27 with TRBJ1-2; no definite D call. Input material: peripheral blood. This receptor was taken from a man aged 50 to 59 with acute or convalescent COVID-19. CDR3 DNA: TGTGCCAGCAGCCGCCGGGAGGGAGACTATGGCTACACCTTC. Translation: CASSRREGDYGYTF.